This TCR beta chain was documented in a study of cytomegalovirus exposure and HLA in healthy donors. General study points: Previously analyzed data showed that most TCR beta V segments were productive at a frequency of about 87% or about 30%.

This clone is categorized as medium-sized. As yet, its antigen is unknown. The V gene's germline CDR1 is MRHNA and CDR2 SNTAGT. The CDR3 contains 15 residues. V lost 6 bases and J lost 3; bases outside the gene matches: 7. PCR was performed using 60 Vbeta and 13 Jbeta primers. The assay was immunoSEQ multiplex PCR, and TCRdb's table has in-frame clones only and misses some. Of just over 95,000 clones in the sample, nearly 80% were seen once. The chain joins TRBV6-4 to TRBJ2-1, with TRBD1 identical over 8 bases. The sequencing sample was made of PBMCs. This clonotype was sampled from a woman aged 35 to 49 in good health and CMV-seropositive. The CDR3 sequence is CASSTGGQDYNEQFF. The CDR3 nucleotides read TGTGCCAGCAGCACCGGGGGACAGGACTACAATGAGCAGTTCTTC.